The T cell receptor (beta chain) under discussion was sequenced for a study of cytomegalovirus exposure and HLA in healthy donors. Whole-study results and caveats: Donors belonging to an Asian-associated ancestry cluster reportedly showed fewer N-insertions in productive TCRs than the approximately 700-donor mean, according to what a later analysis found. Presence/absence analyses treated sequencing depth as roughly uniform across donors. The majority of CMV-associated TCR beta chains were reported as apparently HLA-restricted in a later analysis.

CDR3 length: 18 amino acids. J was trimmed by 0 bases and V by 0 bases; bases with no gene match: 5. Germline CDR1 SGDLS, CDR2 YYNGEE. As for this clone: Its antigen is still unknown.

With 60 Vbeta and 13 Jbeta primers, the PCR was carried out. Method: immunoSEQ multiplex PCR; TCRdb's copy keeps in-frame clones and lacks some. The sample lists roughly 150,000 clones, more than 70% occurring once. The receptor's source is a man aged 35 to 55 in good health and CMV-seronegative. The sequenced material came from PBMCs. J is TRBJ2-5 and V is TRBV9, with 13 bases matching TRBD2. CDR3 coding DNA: TGTGCCAGCAGCGTAGGGACTAGCGGGGGCCCGCACCAAGAGACCCAGTACTTC. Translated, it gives CASSVGTSGGPHQETQYF.